This is a list of T cell receptor beta chains from one sample in a study of T-cell memory formation after mild COVID-19. From the 5' RACE reads, TCRdb called clonotypes with MiXCR, one entry per CDR3 protein. In the table there are fewer than 700,000 distinct CDR3 sequences, about a fifth of which are singletons. Sequencing was done on a sample of PBMCs or a T cell subset sorted from them (not recorded which). Source of these receptors: an adult woman who had mild COVID-19 (a few samples of this study predate the infection). Cell type and time point are not known. Both conserved end residues are part of each CDR3. Fields, in order: D gene, V gene, clone size, J gene, CDR3 protein, CDR3 DNA. The D gene is left open where the match is weak. Some rows mark clone size as missing; the rest say once, few, many or name a class of expanded clone.

D: NA
V: TRBV3-1
size: few
J: TRBJ2-1
CDR3: CASSQDPAGTYNEQFF
DNA: TGTGCCAGCAGCCAAGATCCGGCGGGAACCTACAATGAGCAGTTCTTC

D: TRBD1
V: TRBV5-1
size: NA
J: TRBJ1-3
CDR3: CASSPGTGGFGNTIYF
DNA: TGCGCCAGCAGCCCCGGGACAGGGGGCTTCGGAAACACCATATATTTT

D: NA
V: TRBV6-5
size: NA
J: TRBJ1-6
CDR3: CASSYRGDRLAAPLHF
DNA: TGTGCCAGCAGTTACCGAGGAGACAGGCTAGCCGCACCCCTCCACTTT

D: NA
V: TRBV4-1
size: few
J: TRBJ1-5
CDR3: CASSQDNTARNQPQHF
DNA: TGCGCCAGCAGCCAAGATAACACAGCGCGCAATCAGCCCCAGCATTTT

D: TRBD1
V: TRBV7-9
size: few
J: TRBJ1-5
CDR3: CASSTDRVHQPQHF
DNA: TGTGCCAGCAGCACGGACAGGGTTCATCAGCCCCAGCATTTT

D: TRBD2
V: TRBV12-3/TRBV12-4
size: few
J: TRBJ2-1
CDR3: CASSREAGLNEQFF
DNA: TGTGCCAGCAGCCGGGAGGCGGGTCTCAATGAGCAGTTCTTC

D: NA
V: TRBV13
size: once
J: TRBJ2-1
CDR3: CASSPAGLGAHEQFF
DNA: TGTGCCAGCAGCCCCGCAGGCTTGGGGGCTCATGAGCAGTTCTTC

D: NA
V: TRBV7-9
size: NA
J: TRBJ2-7
CDR3: CASSLVTGHQSYEQYF
DNA: TGTGCCAGCAGCTTAGTTACGGGGCATCAGTCCTACGAGCAGTACTTC

D: TRBD2
V: TRBV2
size: NA
J: TRBJ2-7
CDR3: CASSVGAGGPQEQYF
DNA: TGTGCCAGCAGTGTGGGAGCGGGAGGGCCTCAAGAGCAGTACTTC

D: NA
V: TRBV10-3
size: NA
J: TRBJ2-5
CDR3: CAISATQGETQYF
DNA: TGTGCCATCAGTGCCACCCAGGGGGAGACCCAGTACTTC

D: TRBD1
V: TRBV2
size: NA
J: TRBJ1-6
CDR3: CASRNRGLNSPLHF
DNA: TGTGCCAGCCGAAACAGGGGTCTTAATTCACCCCTCCACTTT

D: NA
V: TRBV14
size: few
J: TRBJ2-3
CDR3: CASSQLVTDTQYF
DNA: TGTGCCAGCAGCCAGCTCGTCACAGATACGCAGTATTTT

D: NA
V: TRBV3-1
size: few
J: TRBJ2-7
CDR3: CASSQVASSYEQYF
DNA: TGTGCCAGCAGCCAAGTGGCTAGCTCCTACGAGCAGTACTTC

D: NA
V: TRBV24-1
size: NA
J: TRBJ2-7
CDR3: CATSAPGGASYEQYF
DNA: TGTGCCACCTCGGCCCCCGGGGGCGCCTCCTACGAGCAGTACTTC

D: NA
V: TRBV5-1
size: few
J: TRBJ2-5
CDR3: CASSTPWSETQYF
DNA: TGCGCCAGCAGCACCCCGTGGTCGGAGACCCAGTACTTC

D: NA
V: TRBV4-3
size: few
J: TRBJ2-7
CDR3: CASSQAYSLGHYEQYF
DNA: TGCGCCAGCAGCCAAGCCTATTCCCTGGGACACTACGAGCAGTACTTC

D: NA
V: TRBV7-9
size: NA
J: TRBJ1-1
CDR3: CASSLSLGGENTEAFF
DNA: TGTGCCAGCAGCTTATCTTTAGGCGGAGAGAACACTGAAGCTTTCTTT

D: TRBD1
V: TRBV12-3/TRBV12-4
size: few
J: TRBJ1-2
CDR3: CASTSRGQGPYGYTF
DNA: TGTGCCAGCACCTCCCGGGGACAGGGTCCCTATGGCTACACCTTC

D: TRBD2
V: TRBV4-1
size: few
J: TRBJ2-7
CDR3: CASSQEGGLAGISYEQYF
DNA: TGCGCCAGCAGCCAAGAAGGGGGACTAGCGGGGATCTCCTACGAGCAGTACTTC

D: NA
V: TRBV9
size: NA
J: TRBJ2-4
CDR3: CASSVAGTERNIQYF
DNA: TGTGCCAGCAGCGTCGCAGGGACGGAACGAAACATTCAGTACTTC

D: NA
V: TRBV30
size: NA
J: TRBJ2-5
CDR3: CAWETGTETQYF
DNA: TGTGCCTGGGAGACAGGAACGGAGACCCAGTACTTC

D: NA
V: TRBV19
size: NA
J: TRBJ2-1
CDR3: CASSIGGGAGGTYNEQFF
DNA: TGTGCCAGTAGTATAGGAGGCGGTGCGGGCGGGACCTACAATGAGCAGTTCTTC

D: TRBD2
V: TRBV24-1
size: many
J: TRBJ2-1
CDR3: CATSESSGSYNEQFF
DNA: TGTGCCACCAGTGAATCTAGCGGGTCGTACAATGAGCAGTTCTTC

D: NA
V: TRBV7-2
size: few
J: TRBJ2-5
CDR3: CASSYRGWQETQYF
DNA: TGTGCCAGCAGCTACCGGGGTTGGCAAGAGACCCAGTACTTC

D: NA
V: TRBV5-1
size: few
J: TRBJ2-1
CDR3: CASSLPRQRTYEQFF
DNA: TGCGCCAGCAGCTTGCCCCGACAGAGAACGTATGAGCAGTTCTTC

D: TRBD1
V: TRBV6-4
size: many
J: TRBJ2-2
CDR3: CASSLDRGETGELFF
DNA: TGTGCCAGCAGTCTTGACAGGGGAGAGACCGGGGAGCTGTTTTTT

D: TRBD1
V: TRBV7-6
size: NA
J: TRBJ1-1
CDR3: CASSFGGTANTEAFF
DNA: TGTGCCAGCAGCTTTGGCGGGACAGCGAACACTGAAGCTTTCTTT

D: NA
V: TRBV7-8
size: NA
J: TRBJ1-1
CDR3: CASSLEGQLMNTEAFF
DNA: TGTGCCAGCAGCTTAGAAGGACAGTTGATGAACACTGAAGCTTTCTTT

D: TRBD2
V: TRBV5-1
size: NA
J: TRBJ2-3
CDR3: CASSGGTSGRSTDTQYF
DNA: TGCGCCAGCAGCGGCGGGACTAGCGGGCGATCCACAGATACGCAGTATTTT

D: TRBD1
V: TRBV14
size: many
J: TRBJ1-6
CDR3: CASSLTKYRGNSPLHF
DNA: TGTGCCAGCAGCCTAACTAAATACAGGGGCAATTCACCCCTCCACTTT

D: NA
V: TRBV5-1
size: few
J: TRBJ2-2
CDR3: CASSARDVYTGELFF
DNA: TGCGCCAGCAGCGCCCGGGACGTATACACCGGGGAGCTGTTTTTT

D: NA
V: TRBV5-1
size: NA
J: TRBJ2-1
CDR3: CASRESGNEQFF
DNA: TGCGCCAGCAGGGAGAGTGGGAATGAGCAGTTCTTC

D: NA
V: TRBV12-3/TRBV12-4
size: few
J: TRBJ2-5
CDR3: CASSSARGKETQYF
DNA: TGTGCCAGCAGTTCCGCCAGGGGTAAGGAGACCCAGTACTTC

D: NA
V: TRBV7-8
size: many
J: TRBJ2-3
CDR3: CASSVGLGSTDTQYF
DNA: TGTGCCAGCAGCGTCGGACTGGGTAGCACAGATACGCAGTATTTT

D: NA
V: TRBV5-1
size: many
J: TRBJ2-3
CDR3: CASTYTGDTQYF
DNA: TGCGCCAGCACATACACTGGAGATACGCAGTATTTT

D: TRBD2
V: TRBV5-1
size: few
J: TRBJ2-3
CDR3: CASTRAGGRDTDTQYF
DNA: TGCGCCAGCACGAGGGCGGGGGGGAGAGACACAGATACGCAGTATTTT

D: TRBD1
V: TRBV29-1
size: NA
J: TRBJ1-2
CDR3: CSAIDPVTGLNYGYTF
DNA: TGCAGCGCGATCGATCCGGTGACAGGGTTAAACTATGGCTACACCTTC

D: NA
V: TRBV6-5
size: NA
J: TRBJ2-7
CDR3: CASSYAGGRSYEQYF
DNA: TGTGCCAGCAGTTACGCCGGGGGCCGATCCTACGAGCAGTACTTC

D: NA
V: TRBV27
size: few
J: TRBJ2-7
CDR3: CASRLRGATYEQYF
DNA: TGTGCCAGCAGACTCAGGGGAGCAACCTACGAGCAGTACTTC

D: TRBD2
V: TRBV6-2/TRBV6-3
size: NA
J: TRBJ2-7
CDR3: CASSRIPGTSGRIVYEQYF
DNA: TGTGCCAGCAGTCGAATACCCGGGACTAGCGGACGAATCGTTTACGAGCAGTACTTC

D: NA
V: TRBV6-6
size: few
J: TRBJ2-3
CDR3: CASSPGTVNTQYF
DNA: TGTGCCAGCAGTCCCGGGACTGTGAATACGCAGTATTTT

D: TRBD2
V: TRBV4-3
size: NA
J: TRBJ2-2
CDR3: CASSQGLAGGTGELFF
DNA: TGCGCCAGCAGCCAAGGGCTCGCGGGGGGCACCGGGGAGCTGTTTTTT

D: TRBD1
V: TRBV20-1
size: once
J: TRBJ2-1
CDR3: CSVQGTGGESGFYNEQFF
DNA: TGCAGTGTCCAGGGGACAGGGGGCGAGTCAGGTTTCTACAATGAGCAGTTCTTC

D: NA
V: TRBV7-8
size: few
J: TRBJ1-6
CDR3: CASATGANYNSPLHF
DNA: TGTGCCAGCGCGACAGGCGCGAACTATAATTCACCCCTCCACTTT

D: TRBD2
V: TRBV6-2/TRBV6-3
size: few
J: TRBJ2-5
CDR3: CASRRGGGSQETQYF
DNA: TGTGCCAGCAGGCGGGGGGGAGGAAGCCAAGAGACCCAGTACTTC

D: NA
V: TRBV12-3/TRBV12-4
size: few
J: TRBJ1-5
CDR3: CASRKGLQPQHF
DNA: TGTGCCAGCAGGAAGGGTCTTCAGCCCCAGCATTTT

D: NA
V: TRBV3-1
size: NA
J: TRBJ2-7
CDR3: CASSQAGFAYEQYF
DNA: TGTGCCAGCAGCCAAGCCGGGTTCGCCTACGAGCAGTACTTC

D: TRBD1
V: TRBV3-1
size: NA
J: TRBJ1-1
CDR3: CASSLQGDEEAFF
DNA: TGTGCCAGCAGCCTACAGGGGGACGAAGAAGCTTTCTTT

D: TRBD1
V: TRBV2
size: NA
J: TRBJ1-1
CDR3: CASSEAVRDRRAFF
DNA: TGTGCCAGCAGTGAAGCAGTTAGGGACAGGAGAGCTTTCTTT

D: NA
V: TRBV12-3/TRBV12-4
size: few
J: TRBJ1-2
CDR3: CASSVGYGYTF
DNA: TGTGCCAGCAGTGTCGGTTATGGCTACACCTTC

D: TRBD2
V: TRBV3-1
size: few
J: TRBJ2-7
CDR3: CASSQGLAGVSEQYF
DNA: TGTGCCAGCAGCCAAGGGCTAGCGGGAGTCTCCGAGCAGTACTTC

D: NA
V: TRBV20-1
size: few
J: TRBJ1-3
CDR3: CSARVGPSGNTIYF
DNA: TGCAGTGCTAGAGTTGGTCCTTCTGGAAACACCATATATTTT